The source of this T cell receptor (beta chain) is a study of circulating tumor DNA in untreated peripheral T-cell lymphoma. Before treatment, baseline tumor tissue was collected for sequencing. In the case of this clone: Its target is unknown.

The table came from immunoSEQ multiplex PCR; TCRdb's copy has only in-frame clones and leaves some out. The table has about 1,400 clones, more than 50% seen once. Study-level results: Tumor-specific clonotypes were found in 65% to 80% of patients.

This TCR was recovered from a human donor with peripheral T-cell lymphoma. The sample was tumor tissue.

CDR3 nucleotide sequence: TGTGCCAGTAGTTGGGACGACCTGAATGAGCAGTTCTTC. This sequence encodes CASSWDDLNEQFF. V gene TRBV19 combines with J gene TRBJ2-1; the D call may be TRBD1 or TRBD2 (5 bases each). The V gene lost 5 bases and the J gene lost 7 bases, with 12 bases spanning the gap. The CDR3 spans 13 residues. Per the germline V gene, CDR1 is LNHDA and CDR2 is SQIVND (reference sequence).